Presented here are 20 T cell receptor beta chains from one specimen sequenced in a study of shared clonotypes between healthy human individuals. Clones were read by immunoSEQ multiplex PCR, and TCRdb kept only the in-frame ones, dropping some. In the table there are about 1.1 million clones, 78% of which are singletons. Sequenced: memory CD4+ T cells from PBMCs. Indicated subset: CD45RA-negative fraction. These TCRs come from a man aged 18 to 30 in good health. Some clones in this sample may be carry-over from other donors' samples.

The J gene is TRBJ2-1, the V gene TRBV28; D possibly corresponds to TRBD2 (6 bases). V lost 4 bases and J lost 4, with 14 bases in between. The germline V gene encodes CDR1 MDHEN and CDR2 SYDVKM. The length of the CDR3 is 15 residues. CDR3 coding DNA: TGTGCCAGCAGTTGGGGACTGTCGGGATACAATGAGCAGTTCTTC. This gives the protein CASSWGLSGYNEQFF.

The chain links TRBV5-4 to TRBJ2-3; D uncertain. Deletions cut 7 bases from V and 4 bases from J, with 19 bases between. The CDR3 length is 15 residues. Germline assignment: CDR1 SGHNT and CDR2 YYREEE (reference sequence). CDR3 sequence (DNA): TGTGCCAGCCGCACCCCGGCGGAGCCCCCAGATACGCAGTATTTT. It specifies CASRTPAEPPDTQYF. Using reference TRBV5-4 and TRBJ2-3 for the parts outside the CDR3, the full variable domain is ETGVTQSPTHLIKTRGQQVTLRCSSQSGHNTVSWYQQALGQGPQFIFQYYREEENGRGNFPPRFSGLQFPNYSSELNVNALELDDSALYLCASRTPAEPPDTQYFGPGTRLTVL.

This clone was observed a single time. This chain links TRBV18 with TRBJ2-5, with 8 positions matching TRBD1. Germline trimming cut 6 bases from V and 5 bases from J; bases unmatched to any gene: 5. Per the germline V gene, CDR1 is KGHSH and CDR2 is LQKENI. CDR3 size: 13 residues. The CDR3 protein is CASSGDRLETQYF. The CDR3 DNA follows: TGTGCCAGCTCGGGGGACAGGTTGGAGACCCAGTACTTC.

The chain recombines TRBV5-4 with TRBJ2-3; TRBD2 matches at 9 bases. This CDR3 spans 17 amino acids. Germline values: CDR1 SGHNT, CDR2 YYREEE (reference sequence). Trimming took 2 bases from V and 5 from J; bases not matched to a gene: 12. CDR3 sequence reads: CASSLGGASGMVDTQYF. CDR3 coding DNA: TGTGCCAGCAGCTTAGGGGGGGCTAGCGGGATGGTAGATACGCAGTATTTT.

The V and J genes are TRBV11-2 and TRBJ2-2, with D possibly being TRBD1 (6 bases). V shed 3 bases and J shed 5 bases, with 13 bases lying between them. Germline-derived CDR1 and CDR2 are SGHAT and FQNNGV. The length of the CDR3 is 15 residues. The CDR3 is CASSFYRAGTGELFF. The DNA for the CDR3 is TGTGCCAGCAGCTTCTACAGGGCCGGTACCGGGGAGCTGTTTTTT.

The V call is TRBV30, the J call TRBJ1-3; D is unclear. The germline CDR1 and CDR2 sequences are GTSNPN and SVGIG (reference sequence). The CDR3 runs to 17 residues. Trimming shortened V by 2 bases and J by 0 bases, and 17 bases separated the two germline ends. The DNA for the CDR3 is TGTGCCTGGAGTAATAGATCACAGACAAGCTCTGGAAACACCATATATTTT. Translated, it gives CAWSNRSQTSSGNTIYF.

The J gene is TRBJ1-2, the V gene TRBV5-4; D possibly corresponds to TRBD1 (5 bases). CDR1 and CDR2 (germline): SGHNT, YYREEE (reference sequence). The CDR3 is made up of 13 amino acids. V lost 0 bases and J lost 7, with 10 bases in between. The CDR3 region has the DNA TGTGCCAGCAGCTTGGGACAGAAGGGTGGCTACACCTTC. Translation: CASSLGQKGGYTF.

Here the CDR3 reads CAISGQGVYEQYF. The CDR3 DNA follows: TGTGCCATCAGCGGACAGGGGGTCTACGAGCAGTACTTC. The chain links TRBV10-3 to TRBJ2-7; 10 bases are shared with TRBD1. The V segment lost 6 bases and the J segment 3 bases; nucleotides outside the gene matches: 2. CDR1 and CDR2 from the germline V gene are ENHRY and SYGVKD. The CDR3 runs to 13 residues.

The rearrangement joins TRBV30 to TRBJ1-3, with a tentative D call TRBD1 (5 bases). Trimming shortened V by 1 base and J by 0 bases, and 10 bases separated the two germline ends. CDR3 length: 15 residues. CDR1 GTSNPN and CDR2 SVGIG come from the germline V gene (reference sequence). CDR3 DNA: TGTGCCTGGAGTGCAGGGTCCTCCTCTGGAAACACCATATATTTT. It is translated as CAWSAGSSSGNTIYF.

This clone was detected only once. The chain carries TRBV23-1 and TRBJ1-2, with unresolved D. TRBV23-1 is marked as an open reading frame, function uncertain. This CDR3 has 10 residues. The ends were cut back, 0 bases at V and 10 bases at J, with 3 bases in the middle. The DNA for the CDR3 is TGCGCCAGCAGTCAATCTCCCTACACCTTC. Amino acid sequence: CASSQSPYTF.

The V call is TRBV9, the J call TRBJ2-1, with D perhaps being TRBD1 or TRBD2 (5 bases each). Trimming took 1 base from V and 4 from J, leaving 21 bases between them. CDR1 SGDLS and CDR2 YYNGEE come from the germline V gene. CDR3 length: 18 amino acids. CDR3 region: CASSVYQGPQTPYNEQFF. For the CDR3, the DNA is TGTGCCAGCAGCGTATACCAGGGACCCCAGACGCCTTACAATGAGCAGTTCTTC.

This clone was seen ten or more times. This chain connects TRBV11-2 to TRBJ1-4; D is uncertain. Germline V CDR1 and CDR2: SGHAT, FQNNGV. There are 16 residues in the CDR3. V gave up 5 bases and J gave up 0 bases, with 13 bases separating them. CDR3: CASSPSRMPTNEKLFF. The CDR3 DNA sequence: TGTGCCAGCAGCCCGAGTCGAATGCCAACTAATGAAAAACTGTTTTTT.

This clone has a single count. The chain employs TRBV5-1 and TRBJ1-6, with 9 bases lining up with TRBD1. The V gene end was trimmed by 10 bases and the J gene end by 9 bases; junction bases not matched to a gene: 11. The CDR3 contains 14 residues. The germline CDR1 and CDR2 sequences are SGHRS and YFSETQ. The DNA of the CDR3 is TGCGCCGGAAAAATGGGACAGGGAATTTCACCCCTCCACTTT. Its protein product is CAGKMGQGISPLHF.

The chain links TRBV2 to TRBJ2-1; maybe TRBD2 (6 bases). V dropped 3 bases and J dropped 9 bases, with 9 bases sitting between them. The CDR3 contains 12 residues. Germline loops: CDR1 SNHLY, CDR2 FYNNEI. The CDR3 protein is CASSETRGEQFF. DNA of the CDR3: TGTGCCAGCAGTGAGACTAGAGGTGAGCAGTTCTTC.

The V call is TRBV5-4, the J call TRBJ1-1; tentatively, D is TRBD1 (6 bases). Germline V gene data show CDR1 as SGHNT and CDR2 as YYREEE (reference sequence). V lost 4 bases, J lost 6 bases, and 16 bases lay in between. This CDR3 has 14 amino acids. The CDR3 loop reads CASSPPTGRAEAFF. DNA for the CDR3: TGTGCCAGCAGCCCCCCGACAGGTAGGGCTGAAGCTTTCTTT.

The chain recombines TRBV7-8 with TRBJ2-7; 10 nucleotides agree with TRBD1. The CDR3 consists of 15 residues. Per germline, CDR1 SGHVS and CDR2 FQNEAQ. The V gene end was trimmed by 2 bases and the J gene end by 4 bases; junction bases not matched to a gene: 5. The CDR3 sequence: CASSLISGQGYEQYF. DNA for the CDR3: TGTGCCAGCAGCTTAATTTCGGGACAGGGGTACGAGCAGTACTTC.

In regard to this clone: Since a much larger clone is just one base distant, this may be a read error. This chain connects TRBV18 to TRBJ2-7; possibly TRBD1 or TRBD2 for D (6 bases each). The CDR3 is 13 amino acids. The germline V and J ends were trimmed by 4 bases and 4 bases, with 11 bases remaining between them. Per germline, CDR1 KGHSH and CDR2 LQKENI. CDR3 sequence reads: CASSHGGGYEQYF. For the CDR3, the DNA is TGTGCCAGCTCACACGGGGGCGGATACGAGCAGTACTTC.

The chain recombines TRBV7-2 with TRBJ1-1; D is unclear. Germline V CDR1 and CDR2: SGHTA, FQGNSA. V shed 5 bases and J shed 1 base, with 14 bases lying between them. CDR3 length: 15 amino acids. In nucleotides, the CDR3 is TGTGCCAGCAGCAAAGAGAGTATTCCGAACACTGAAGCTTTCTTT. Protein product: CASSKESIPNTEAFF. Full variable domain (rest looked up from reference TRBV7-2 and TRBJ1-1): GAGVSQSPSNKVTEKGKDVELRCDPISGHTALYWYRQSLGQGLEFLIYFQGNSAPDKSGLPSDRFSAERTGGSVSTLTIQRTQQEDSAVYLCASSKESIPNTEAFFGQGTRLTVV.

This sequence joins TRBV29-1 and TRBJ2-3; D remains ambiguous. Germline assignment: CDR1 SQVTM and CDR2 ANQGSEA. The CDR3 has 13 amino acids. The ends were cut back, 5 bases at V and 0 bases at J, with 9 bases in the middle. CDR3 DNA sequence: TGCAGCGTTACCCGGTCTAGCACAGATACGCAGTATTTT. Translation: CSVTRSSTDTQYF.

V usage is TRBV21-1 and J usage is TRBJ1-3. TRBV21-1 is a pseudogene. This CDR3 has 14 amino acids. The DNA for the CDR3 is TGTGCCTCGAACGGGACCGCACCTGGAAACACCATATATTTT. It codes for CASNGTAPGNTIYF.